Listed here are 16 T cell receptor beta chains from one sample, sequenced in a study of T cell responses to AZD1222 COVID-19 vaccine. Using immunoSEQ multiplex PCR, the repertoire was profiled, and TCRdb retains in-frame clones only, with some absent. Of some 200,000 clones listed, 85% to 90% are singletons. The sequencing here drew on peripheral blood, taken on day 0 of AZD1222 vaccination. The receptors stem from an adult in good health.

This clone appeared a single time. This chain uses TRBV5-1 with TRBJ1-2; the D gene is possibly TRBD1 (6 bases). V lost 0 bases and J 0 bases, leaving 15 bases between the germline ends. The CDR3 is made up of 17 amino acids. Germline loops: CDR1 SGHRS, CDR2 YFSETQ. The CDR3 sequence: CASSLEGVMKTNYGYTF. CDR3 nucleotides: TGCGCCAGCAGCTTGGAGGGGGTGATGAAAACTAACTATGGCTACACCTTC. Full variable domain (remainder filled in from reference TRBV5-1 and TRBJ1-2): KAGVTQTPRYLIKTRGQQVTLSCSPISGHRSVSWYQQTPGQGLQFLFEYFSETQRNKGNFPGRFSGRQFSNSRSEMNVSTLELGDSALYLCASSLEGVMKTNYGYTFGSGTRLTVV.

Worth noting for this clone: The identical CDR3 is also encoded by other nucleotide sequences in the sample. The chain recombines TRBV7-9 with TRBJ1-2; D unclear. The CDR3 loop spans 11 amino acids. CDR1 and CDR2 from the germline V gene are SEHNR and FQNEAQ (reference sequence). With 1 base removed from V and 8 bases from J, the gap between germline ends came to 5 bases. The CDR3 spells CASSLEGGYTF. CDR3 bases: TGTGCCAGCAGCTTAGAGGGAGGCTACACCTTC.

The chain joins TRBV27 to TRBJ2-7; TRBD1 aligns across 7 bases. The CDR3 covers 15 residues. J was trimmed by 1 base and V by 3 bases; bases with no gene match: 6. The germline gives CDR1 MNHEY, CDR2 SMNVEV (reference sequence). This CDR3 reads CASSFLGQPSYEQYF. CDR3 DNA sequence: TGTGCCAGCAGTTTCCTGGGACAGCCGTCCTACGAGCAGTACTTC.

The chain couples TRBV18 to TRBJ2-7; D unresolved. Between the trimmed V and J ends, which lost 0 bases and 3 bases, there was a span of 6 bases. Per the germline V gene, CDR1 is KGHSH and CDR2 is LQKENI. The CDR3 has 13 residues. The CDR3: CASSPPVVYEQYF. DNA of the CDR3: TGTGCCAGCTCACCACCGGTTGTCTACGAGCAGTACTTC.

V is TRBV7-2 and J is TRBJ1-6, with unresolved D. The CDR3 consists of 14 residues. Between the trimmed V and J ends, which lost 6 bases and 5 bases, there was a span of 11 bases. Germline V CDR1 and CDR2: SGHTA, FQGNSA. CDR3 in amino acids: CASRFRSDNSPLHF. CDR3 nucleotide sequence: TGTGCCAGCAGGTTCAGATCGGATAATTCACCCCTCCACTTT.

This chain joins TRBV24-1 and TRBJ2-3; the match to TRBD1 covers 8 bases. The V gene's germline CDR1 is KGHDR and CDR2 SFDVKD. The CDR3 contains 15 residues. V shed 1 base and J 5 bases; nucleotides not matched to a gene: 4. This chain's CDR3 is CATSDFGRGRDTQYF. CDR3 sequence (DNA): TGTGCCACCAGTGATTTCGGCAGGGGGCGAGATACGCAGTATTTT.

The chain joins TRBV14 to TRBJ1-3; D is ambiguous. Germline CDR1 is SGHDN and CDR2 is FVKESK. This CDR3 has 16 amino acids. V gave up 5 bases and J gave up 4 bases, with 18 bases separating them. The CDR3 DNA follows: TGTGCCAGCAGCTCCCGAGCCCCGGGATCAGGAAACACCATATATTTT. Translated, it gives CASSSRAPGSGNTIYF.

The gene calls are TRBV20-1 and TRBJ1-2; 7 bases match TRBD1. The CDR3 spans 19 residues. Germline-derived CDR1 and CDR2 are DFQATT and SNEGSKA (reference sequence). The V gene end was trimmed by 3 bases and the J gene end by 3 bases; junction bases not matched to a gene: 22. CDR3 sequence: CSASIRTGTERRAHYGYTF. For the CDR3, the DNA is TGCAGTGCTAGTATCAGAACCGGGACAGAAAGGAGAGCCCACTATGGCTACACCTTC.

The chain combines TRBV28 with TRBJ1-5; 7 nucleotides align to TRBD1. The ends lost 9 bases at V and 2 bases at J; junction bases unmatched: 1. Germline loops: CDR1 MDHEN, CDR2 SYDVKM. The CDR3 has 12 amino acids. CDR3 in DNA: TGTGCCAGTACAGGGGGCAATCAGCCCCAGCATTTT. Translated: CASTGGNQPQHF.

The V call is TRBV28, the J call TRBJ1-2; D ambiguous. CDR3 size: 13 residues. The V gene's germline CDR1 is MDHEN and CDR2 SYDVKM. Trimming took 0 bases from V and 7 from J, leaving 9 bases between them. The CDR3 sequence: CASSLWGLGGYTF. The CDR3 bases are TGTGCCAGCAGTTTATGGGGGTTGGGTGGCTACACCTTC.

V usage is TRBV6-5 and J usage is TRBJ1-3; no reliable D call. This CDR3 contains 15 residues. Germline CDR1 is MNHEY and CDR2 is SVGAGI. V was shortened by 1 base and J by 4 bases, with 11 bases between the two germline ends. The CDR3 loop is CASSYYGLRGNTIYF. CDR3 in DNA: TGTGCCAGCAGTTACTATGGACTTAGAGGAAACACCATATATTTT.

This chain uses TRBV6-5 with TRBJ1-5; D remains ambiguous. Germline lookup yields CDR1 MNHEY and CDR2 SVGAGI. V was shortened by 0 bases and J by 3 bases, with 9 bases between the two germline ends. This CDR3 is 15 amino acids long. The CDR3 sequence is CASSYSNAINQPQHF. In nucleotides, the CDR3 is TGTGCCAGCAGTTACTCGAATGCCATCAATCAGCCCCAGCATTTT.

This chain joins TRBV6-6 and TRBJ1-2, with D possibly matching TRBD1 (5 bases). The ends were cut back, 0 bases at V and 7 bases at J, with 18 bases in the middle. This CDR3 spans 16 amino acids. Germline V gives CDR1 MNHNY, CDR2 SVGAGI (reference sequence). CDR3 in amino acids: CASSYSPQGRYGGYTF. As DNA, the CDR3 is TGTGCCAGCAGTTACTCACCTCAGGGTCGGTATGGTGGCTACACCTTC.

This clone appeared a few times. This sequence joins TRBV4-2 and TRBJ2-7; TRBD2 aligns across 11 bases. The CDR3 consists of 16 residues. The trim removed 0 bases at V and 0 bases at J, leaving 1 base unmatched. Germline V gene data show CDR1 as LGHNA and CDR2 as YNFKEQ. Here the CDR3 reads CASSQEGTSGSYEQYF. Here the CDR3 DNA reads TGTGCCAGCAGCCAAGAGGGGACTAGCGGCTCCTACGAGCAGTACTTC.

The chain is built from TRBV5-5 and TRBJ1-4; 8 bases agree with TRBD1. J was trimmed by 1 base and V by 4 bases; bases with no gene match: 9. This CDR3 contains 17 residues. Per the germline V gene, CDR1 is SGHKS and CDR2 is YYEKEE (reference sequence). Here the CDR3 reads CASSQTGTGLTNEKLFF. CDR3 in DNA: TGTGCCAGCAGCCAAACCGGGACAGGATTAACTAATGAAAAACTGTTTTTT.

The chain uses TRBV30 and TRBJ1-6; D call uncertain. This CDR3 spans 18 amino acids. CDR1 and CDR2 (germline): GTSNPN, SVGIG (reference sequence). V was pared by 2 bases and J by 11 bases, with 28 bases between. CDR3 nucleotides: TGTGCCTGGAGTAACAAACCACCGGTCGCCCCGAGGAGAACACCCCTCCACTTT. Translating it yields CAWSNKPPVAPRRTPLHF.